Shown below are 18 T cell receptor beta chains from a single sample sequenced in a study of cytomegalovirus exposure and HLA in healthy donors. PCR used 60 Vbeta primers and 13 Jbeta primers. Clones were read by immunoSEQ multiplex PCR, and TCRdb kept only the in-frame ones, dropping some. Of about 190,000 clones in the sample, more than 75% were seen once. The sequenced sample was PBMCs. The source is a woman between 45 and 60 years old in good health and CMV-seropositive.

This chain connects TRBV6-1 to TRBJ2-1; maybe TRBD1 (7 bases). The CDR3 has 15 residues. Germline CDR1 is MNHNS and CDR2 is SASEGT. The V end lost 2 bases, the J end lost 0 bases, and 8 bases lay between the germline ends. The CDR3 is CASSEQGGSYNEQFF. DNA for the CDR3: TGTGCCAGCAGTGAACAGGGGGGCTCCTACAATGAGCAGTTCTTC.

The rearrangement uses TRBV9 and TRBJ2-3, with TRBD2 matching 7 bases. Trimming cost V 4 bases and J 2 bases; bases outside gene matches: 7. This CDR3 has 15 amino acids. Per the germline V gene, CDR1 is SGDLS and CDR2 is YYNGEE. CDR3 DNA sequence: TGTGCCAGCAGCCCCCGGGACTACCACACAGATACGCAGTATTTT. Translating gives CASSPRDYHTDTQYF.

The V and J genes are TRBV10-3 and TRBJ1-2; tentative D call: TRBD1 (5 bases). V was shortened by 10 bases and J by 14 bases, with 29 bases between the two germline ends. Per germline, CDR1 ENHRY and CDR2 SYGVKD. The CDR3 is 14 residues long. In DNA form, the CDR3 reads TGTGCCACCATTAACCCTGGGGCAGGGTTGGCTTCAACCTTC. Its translation is CATINPGAGLASTF.

The chain uses TRBV7-3 and TRBJ2-2, with D maybe TRBD2 (5 bases). CDR1 and CDR2 (germline): SGHTA, FQGTGA. The CDR3 is made up of 14 amino acids. The V gene lost 4 bases and the J gene lost 2 bases, with 8 bases spanning the gap. The CDR3 DNA reads TGTGCCAGCAGCTCGGGGATAAACACCGGGGAGCTGTTTTTT. Its translation: CASSSGINTGELFF.

The chain employs TRBV18 and TRBJ1-3, with TRBD1 identical over 7 bases. The junction had 9 bases not matched to a gene; V was cut back by 4 bases and J by 0 bases. This CDR3 region has 17 residues. Germline loops: CDR1 KGHSH, CDR2 LQKENI. The CDR3 DNA follows: TGTGCCAGCTCACTGTGGGGACAGCAGTCCTCTGGAAACACCATATATTTT. As protein: CASSLWGQQSSGNTIYF.

The chain joins TRBV28 to TRBJ1-6; the D is unclear. CDR3 size: 15 residues. Germline V gives CDR1 MDHEN, CDR2 SYDVKM. V was shortened by 5 bases and J by 0 bases, with 8 bases between the two germline ends. The CDR3 coding sequence is TGTGCCAGCAGTCGGTATAGCTCCTATAATTCACCCCTCCACTTT. This codes for CASSRYSSYNSPLHF.

This clone has only one observation. The chain combines TRBV5-4 with TRBJ2-3; 9 nucleotides match TRBD1. V trimming: 3 bases; J trimming: 4 bases; junction bases outside the gene matches: 6. The CDR3 covers 15 residues. In germline, CDR1 is SGHNT, CDR2 YYREEE (reference sequence). This chain's CDR3 is CASSSPGDRADTQYF. Here the CDR3 DNA reads TGTGCCAGCAGCTCCCCCGGGGACAGGGCAGATACGCAGTATTTT.

J is TRBJ1-3 and V is TRBV5-1; D gene ambiguous. Trimming took off 0 bases at V and 7 bases at J, with 8 bases between the two ends. Germline-derived CDR1 and CDR2 are SGHRS and YFSETQ. The CDR3 is 13 amino acids. The CDR3 DNA reads TGCGCCAGCAGCTTGGAGGTGGGCAACACCATATATTTT. It is translated as CASSLEVGNTIYF.

This clone was recorded a few times. The chain employs TRBV27 and TRBJ1-2, with 10 bases aligning to TRBD1. Germline-derived CDR1 and CDR2 are MNHEY and SMNVEV (reference sequence). The CDR3 extends over 13 amino acids. V lost 3 bases to trimming and J lost 7 bases; unmatched junction nucleotides: 2. CDR3 amino acids: CASSFGTGVGYTF. CDR3 bases: TGTGCCAGCAGTTTCGGGACAGGGGTTGGCTACACCTTC.

The chain recombines TRBV7-3 with TRBJ1-1; 10 nucleotides agree with TRBD1. Germline V gene data show CDR1 as SGHTA and CDR2 as FQGTGA. This CDR3 is 16 amino acids long. J gave up 5 bases and V 4 bases, and 10 bases lay outside the gene matches. For the CDR3, the DNA is TGTGCCAGCAGCTCTCGGACAGGGGGAAAAACTACTGAAGCTTTCTTT. Translating gives CASSSRTGGKTTEAFF.

The chain joins TRBV7-9 to TRBJ2-3; maybe TRBD2 (6 bases). Trimming cost V 2 bases and J 0 bases, with 12 bases left between them. The CDR3 consists of 16 residues. Germline V gives CDR1 SEHNR, CDR2 FQNEAQ (reference sequence). The CDR3 loop reads CASSLWAGSSTDTQYF. Written as DNA, the CDR3 is TGTGCCAGCAGCTTATGGGCGGGGTCTAGCACAGATACGCAGTATTTT. Looking up the rest from reference TRBV7-9 and TRBJ2-3 gives the full variable domain: DTGVSQNPRHKITKRGQNVTFRCDPISEHNRLYWYRQTLGQGPEFLTYFQNEAQLEKSRLLSDRFSAERPKGSFSTLEIQRTEQGDSAMYLCASSLWAGSSTDTQYFGPGTRLTVL.

The rearrangement links TRBV4-3 to TRBJ1-3; a weak D match, TRBD1 (6 bases). Germline CDR1 and CDR2: LGHNA and YSLEER. The V end was cut by 0 bases, the J end by 3 bases, with 27 bases between. The CDR3 covers 21 residues. This CDR3 is CASSQDFSGGEFLWYGNTIYF. CDR3 nucleotides: TGCGCCAGCAGCCAAGATTTCTCGGGGGGCGAATTTTTATGGTATGGAAACACCATATATTTT.

J is TRBJ2-1 and V is TRBV2; TRBD1 matches 7 bases. CDR1 is SNHLY and CDR2 is FYNNEI in the germline V gene. The length of the CDR3 is 14 residues. The junction had 1 base not matched to a gene; V was cut back by 2 bases and J by 3 bases. In DNA, the CDR3 is TGTGCCAGCAGTGAATACAGGGGCTACAATGAGCAGTTCTTC. Translating it yields CASSEYRGYNEQFF.

This clone was seen more than once but under ten times. This chain uses TRBV11-2 with TRBJ1-2, with 7 bases fitting TRBD1. The CDR3 loop spans 13 amino acids. Germline V gene sequence: CDR1 SGHAT, CDR2 FQNNGV. With 4 bases clipped from V and 7 bases from J, the junction kept 6 bases outside the gene matches. The CDR3 DNA is TGTGCCAGCAGCTACACAGGGGACACTGGCTACACCTTC. Protein: CASSYTGDTGYTF.

V is TRBV7-9 and J is TRBJ1-2; the match to TRBD1 covers 7 bases. CDR1 is SEHNR and CDR2 is FQNEAQ in the germline V gene (reference sequence). V gave up 5 bases and J gave up 0 bases; unmatched junction bases: 9. This CDR3 comprises 16 residues. The CDR3 DNA sequence: TGTGCCAGCAGCACGGGACAGATGAGTCCTAACTATGGCTACACCTTC. Encoded protein: CASSTGQMSPNYGYTF.

The chain employs TRBV5-1 and TRBJ2-3, with a weak D call TRBD2 (5 bases). V lost 4 bases to trimming and J lost 4 bases, with 13 bases between them. This CDR3 spans 14 amino acids. Germline CDR1 and CDR2: SGHRS and YFSETQ. CDR3 sequence: CASSRTSSPDTQYF. CDR3 nucleotides: TGCGCCAGCAGCCGGACTTCATCCCCAGATACGCAGTATTTT.

The rearrangement uses TRBV7-2 and TRBJ1-4, with D perhaps TRBD1 (5 bases). Trimming removed 3 bases at V and 5 bases at J, with 10 bases between. The CDR3 contains 14 residues. Germline-derived CDR1 and CDR2 are SGHTA and FQGNSA. CDR3 loop: CASSFGSGNEKLFF. CDR3 nucleotides: TGTGCCAGCAGCTTTGGGTCAGGGAATGAAAAACTGTTTTTT.

The chain has TRBV5-4 and TRBJ2-7; 9 bases agree with TRBD2. V dropped 1 base and J dropped 1; count of bases not matched to a gene: 3. CDR3 length: 15 residues. CDR1 is SGHNT and CDR2 is YYREEE in the germline V gene (reference sequence). CDR3 region: CASSLSGGRSYEQYF. DNA for the CDR3: TGTGCCAGCAGCTTGAGCGGGGGGCGATCCTACGAGCAGTACTTC.